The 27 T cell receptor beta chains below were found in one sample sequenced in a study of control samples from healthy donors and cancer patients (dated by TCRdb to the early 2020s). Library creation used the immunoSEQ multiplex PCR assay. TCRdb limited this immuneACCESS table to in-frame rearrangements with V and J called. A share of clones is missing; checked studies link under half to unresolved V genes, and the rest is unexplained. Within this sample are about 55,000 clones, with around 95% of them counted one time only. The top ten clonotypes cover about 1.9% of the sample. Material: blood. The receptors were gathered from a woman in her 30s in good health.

In nucleotides, the CDR3 is TGTGCCAGCAGTTTATATGGCAACTACCAGCCCCAGCATTTT. It encodes CASSLYGNYQPQHF. The J gene is TRBJ1-5, the V gene TRBV28; D uncertain. CDR3 length: 14 residues. Trimming pared 1 base from V and 7 bases from J, leaving 11 bases between. Per germline, CDR1 MDHEN and CDR2 SYDVKM. The whole variable domain, remainder taken from reference TRBV28 and TRBJ1-5, is DVKVTQSSRYLVKRTGEKVFLECVQDMDHENMFWYRQDPGLGLRLIYFSYDVKMKEKGDIPEGYSVSREKKERFSLILESASTNQTSMYLCASSLYGNYQPQHFGDGTRLSIL.

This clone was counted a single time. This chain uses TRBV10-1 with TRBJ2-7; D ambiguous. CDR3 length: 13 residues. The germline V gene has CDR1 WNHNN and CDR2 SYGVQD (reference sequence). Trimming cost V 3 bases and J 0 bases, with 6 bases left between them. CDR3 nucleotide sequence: TGCGCCAGCAGTGACGGAAGCTCCTACGAGCAGTACTTC. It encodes CASSDGSSYEQYF.

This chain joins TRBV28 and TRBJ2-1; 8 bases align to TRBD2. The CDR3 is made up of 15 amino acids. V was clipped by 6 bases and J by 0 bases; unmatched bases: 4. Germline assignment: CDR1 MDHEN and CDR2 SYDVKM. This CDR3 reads CASSPGLASYNEQFF. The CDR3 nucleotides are TGTGCCAGCAGCCCCGGACTAGCCTCCTACAATGAGCAGTTCTTC.

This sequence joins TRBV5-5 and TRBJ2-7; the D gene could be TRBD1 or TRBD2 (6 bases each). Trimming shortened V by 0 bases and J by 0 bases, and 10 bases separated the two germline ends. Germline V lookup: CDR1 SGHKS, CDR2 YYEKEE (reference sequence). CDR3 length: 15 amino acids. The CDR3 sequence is CASSLAGASSYEQYF. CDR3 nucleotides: TGTGCCAGCAGCTTGGCGGGGGCGAGCTCCTACGAGCAGTACTTC. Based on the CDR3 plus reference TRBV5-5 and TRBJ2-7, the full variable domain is DAGVTQSPTHLIKTRGQQVTLRCSPISGHKSVSWYQQVLGQGPQFIFQYYEKEERGRGNFPDRFSARQFPNYSSELNVNALLLGDSALYLCASSLAGASSYEQYFGPGTRLTVT.

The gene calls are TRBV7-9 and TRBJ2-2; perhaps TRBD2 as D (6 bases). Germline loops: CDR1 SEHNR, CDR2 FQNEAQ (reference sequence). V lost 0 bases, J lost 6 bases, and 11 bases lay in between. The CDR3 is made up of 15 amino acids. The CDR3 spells CASSLAVGGAGELFF. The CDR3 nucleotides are TGTGCCAGCAGCTTAGCGGTCGGCGGGGCCGGGGAGCTGTTTTTT.

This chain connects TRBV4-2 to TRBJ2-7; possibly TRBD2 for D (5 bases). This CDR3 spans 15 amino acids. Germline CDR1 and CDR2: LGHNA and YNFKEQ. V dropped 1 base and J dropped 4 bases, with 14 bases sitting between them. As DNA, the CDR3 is TGTGCCAGCAGCCAAGGGGAGACTATAGTTTACGAGCAGTACTTC. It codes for CASSQGETIVYEQYF.

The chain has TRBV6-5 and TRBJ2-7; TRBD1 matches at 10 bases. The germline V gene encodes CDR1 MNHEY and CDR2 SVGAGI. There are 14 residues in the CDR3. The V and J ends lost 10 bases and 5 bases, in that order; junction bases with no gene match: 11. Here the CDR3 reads CATWRGTGVDEQYF. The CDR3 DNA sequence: TGTGCCACCTGGAGAGGGACAGGGGTCGACGAGCAGTACTTC.

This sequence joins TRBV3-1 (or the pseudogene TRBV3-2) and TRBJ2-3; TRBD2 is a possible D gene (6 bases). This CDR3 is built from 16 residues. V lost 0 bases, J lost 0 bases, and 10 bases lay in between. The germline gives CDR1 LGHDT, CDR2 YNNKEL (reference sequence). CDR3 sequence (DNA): TGTGCCAGCAGCCAAGAAAACGGGGGAAGCACAGATACGCAGTATTTT. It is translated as CASSQENGGSTDTQYF.

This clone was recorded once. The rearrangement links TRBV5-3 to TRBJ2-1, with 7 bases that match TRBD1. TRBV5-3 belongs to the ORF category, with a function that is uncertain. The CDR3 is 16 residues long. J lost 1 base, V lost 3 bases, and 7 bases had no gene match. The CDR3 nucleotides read TGTGCCAGAAGCTCACTCGGGACAGCTTCCTACAATGAGCAGTTCTTC. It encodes CARSSLGTASYNEQFF.

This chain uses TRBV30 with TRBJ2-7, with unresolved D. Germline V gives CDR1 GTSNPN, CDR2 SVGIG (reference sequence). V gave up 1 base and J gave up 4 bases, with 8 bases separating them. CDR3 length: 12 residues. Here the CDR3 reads CAWSDRSYEQYF. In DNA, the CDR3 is TGTGCCTGGAGTGACCGGAGTTACGAGCAGTACTTC.

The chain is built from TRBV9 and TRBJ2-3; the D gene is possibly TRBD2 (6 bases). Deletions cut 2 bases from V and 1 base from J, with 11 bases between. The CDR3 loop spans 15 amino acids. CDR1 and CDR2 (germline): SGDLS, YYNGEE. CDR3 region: CASSVGGMGTDTQYF. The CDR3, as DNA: TGTGCCAGCAGCGTTGGCGGGATGGGCACAGATACGCAGTATTTT.

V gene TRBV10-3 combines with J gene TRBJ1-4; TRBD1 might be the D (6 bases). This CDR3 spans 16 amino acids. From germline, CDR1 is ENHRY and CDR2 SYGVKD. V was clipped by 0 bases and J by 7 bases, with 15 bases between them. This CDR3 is CAISESYGGLGEKLFF. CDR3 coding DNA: TGTGCCATCAGTGAGTCTTACGGGGGGCTTGGTGAAAAACTGTTTTTT.

This CDR3 is CASSEWRASTDTQYF. In DNA, the CDR3 is TGTGCCAGCAGTGAGTGGCGGGCCAGCACAGATACGCAGTATTTT. The J gene is TRBJ2-3, the V gene TRBV2; D might be TRBD2 (5 bases). The V end was cut by 3 bases, the J end by 0 bases, with 10 bases between. The CDR3 loop spans 15 amino acids. The V gene's germline CDR1 is SNHLY and CDR2 FYNNEI.

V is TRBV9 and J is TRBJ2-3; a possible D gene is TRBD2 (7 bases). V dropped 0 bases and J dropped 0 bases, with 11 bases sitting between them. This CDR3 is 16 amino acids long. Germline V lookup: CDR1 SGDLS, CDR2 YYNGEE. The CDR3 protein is CASSVEGGGSTDTQYF. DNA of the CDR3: TGTGCCAGCAGCGTAGAAGGGGGAGGGAGCACAGATACGCAGTATTTT. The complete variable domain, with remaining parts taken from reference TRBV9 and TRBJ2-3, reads DSGVTQTPKHLITATGQRVTLRCSPRSGDLSVYWYQQSLDQGLQFLIQYYNGEERAKGNILERFSAQQFPDLHSELNLSSLELGDSALYFCASSVEGGGSTDTQYFGPGTRLTVL.

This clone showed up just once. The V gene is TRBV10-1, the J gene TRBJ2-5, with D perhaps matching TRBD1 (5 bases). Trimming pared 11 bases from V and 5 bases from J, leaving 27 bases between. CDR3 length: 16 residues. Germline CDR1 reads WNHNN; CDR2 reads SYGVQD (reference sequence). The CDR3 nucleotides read TGCGCCGGCCCAAGTCCCGAGGACACCCTCCGGGAGACCCAGTACTTC. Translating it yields CAGPSPEDTLRETQYF.

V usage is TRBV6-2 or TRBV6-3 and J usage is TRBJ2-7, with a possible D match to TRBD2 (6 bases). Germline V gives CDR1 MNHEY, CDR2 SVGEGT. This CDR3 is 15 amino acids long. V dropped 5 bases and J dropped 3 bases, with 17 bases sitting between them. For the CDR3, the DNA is TGTGCCAGCAGTCCGCTAAGGGACTTCGACTACGAGCAGTACTTC. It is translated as CASSPLRDFDYEQYF.

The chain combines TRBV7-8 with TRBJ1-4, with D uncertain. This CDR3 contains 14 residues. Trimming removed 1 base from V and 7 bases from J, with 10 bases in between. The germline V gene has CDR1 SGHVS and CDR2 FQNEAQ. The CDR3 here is CASSLESGGEKLFF. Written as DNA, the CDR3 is TGTGCCAGCAGCTTAGAATCTGGAGGTGAAAAACTGTTTTTT.

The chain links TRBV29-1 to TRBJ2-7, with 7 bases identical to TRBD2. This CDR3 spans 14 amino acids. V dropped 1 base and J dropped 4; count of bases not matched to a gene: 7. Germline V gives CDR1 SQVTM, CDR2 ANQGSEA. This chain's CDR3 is CSVEGTSENYEQYF. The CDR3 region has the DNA TGCAGCGTTGAAGGTACTAGCGAAAATTACGAGCAGTACTTC.

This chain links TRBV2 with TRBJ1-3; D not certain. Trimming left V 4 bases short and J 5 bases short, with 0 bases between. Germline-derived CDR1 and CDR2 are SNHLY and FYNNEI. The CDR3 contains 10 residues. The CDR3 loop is CASSGNTIYF. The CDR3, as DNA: TGTGCCAGCAGTGGAAACACCATATATTTT. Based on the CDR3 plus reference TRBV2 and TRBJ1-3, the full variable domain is EPEVTQTPSHQVTQMGQEVILRCVPISNHLYFYWYRQILGQKVEFLVSFYNNEISEKSEIFDDQFSVERPDGSNFTLKIRSTKLEDSAMYFCASSGNTIYFGEGSWLTVV.

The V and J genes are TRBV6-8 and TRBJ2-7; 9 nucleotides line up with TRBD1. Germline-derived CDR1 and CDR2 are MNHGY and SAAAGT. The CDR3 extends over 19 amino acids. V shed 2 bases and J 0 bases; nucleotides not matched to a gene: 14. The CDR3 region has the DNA TGTGCCAGCAGTTACCGGACAGGGGCATTGGAGGCCGGCTCCTACGAGCAGTACTTC. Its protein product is CASSYRTGALEAGSYEQYF.

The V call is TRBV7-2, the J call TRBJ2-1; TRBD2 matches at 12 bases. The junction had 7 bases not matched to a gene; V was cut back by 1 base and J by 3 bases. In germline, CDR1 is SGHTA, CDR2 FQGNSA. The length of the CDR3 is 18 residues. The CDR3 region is CASSLGPLLAGGYNEQFF. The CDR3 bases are TGTGCCAGCAGCTTAGGACCTCTACTAGCGGGAGGCTACAATGAGCAGTTCTTC.

The CDR3 nucleotides read TGTGCCACCAGGGGTATGGACACTGAAGCTTTCTTT. Translating gives CATRGMDTEAFF. The chain joins TRBV10-3 to TRBJ1-1, with D perhaps matching TRBD1 (6 bases). CDR1 ENHRY and CDR2 SYGVKD come from the germline V gene. The V gene lost 10 bases and the J gene lost 3 bases, with 12 bases spanning the gap. This CDR3 is 12 amino acids long.

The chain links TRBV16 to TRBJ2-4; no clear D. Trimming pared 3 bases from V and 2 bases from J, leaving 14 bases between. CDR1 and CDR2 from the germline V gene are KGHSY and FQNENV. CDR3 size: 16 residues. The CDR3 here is CASSHPTDPTKNIQYF. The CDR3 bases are TGTGCCAGCAGCCACCCCACGGACCCCACCAAAAACATTCAGTACTTC.

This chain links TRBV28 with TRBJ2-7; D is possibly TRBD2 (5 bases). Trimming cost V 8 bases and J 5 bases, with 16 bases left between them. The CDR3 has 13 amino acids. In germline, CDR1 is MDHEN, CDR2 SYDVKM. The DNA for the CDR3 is TGTGCCAGCGGGAGCGGTCCCGGGGACGAGCAGTACTTC. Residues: CASGSGPGDEQYF.

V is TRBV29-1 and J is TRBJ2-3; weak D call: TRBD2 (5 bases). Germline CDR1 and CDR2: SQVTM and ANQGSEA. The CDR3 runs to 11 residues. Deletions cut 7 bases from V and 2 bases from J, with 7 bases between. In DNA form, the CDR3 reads TGCAGCGCCGACTACACAGATACGCAGTATTTT. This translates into CSADYTDTQYF.

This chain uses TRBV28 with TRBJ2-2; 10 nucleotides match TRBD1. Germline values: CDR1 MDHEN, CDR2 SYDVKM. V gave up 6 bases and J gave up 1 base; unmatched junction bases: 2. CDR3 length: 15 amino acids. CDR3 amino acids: CASSDRGLNTGELFF. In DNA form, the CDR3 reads TGTGCCAGCAGCGACAGGGGGCTGAACACCGGGGAGCTGTTTTTT.

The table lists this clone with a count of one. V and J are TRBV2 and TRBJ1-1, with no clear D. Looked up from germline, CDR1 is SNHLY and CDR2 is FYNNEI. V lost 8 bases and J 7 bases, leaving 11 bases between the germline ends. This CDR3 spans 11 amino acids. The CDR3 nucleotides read TGTGCCAGCTCACGAGTAAATGAAGCTTTCTTT. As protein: CASSRVNEAFF.